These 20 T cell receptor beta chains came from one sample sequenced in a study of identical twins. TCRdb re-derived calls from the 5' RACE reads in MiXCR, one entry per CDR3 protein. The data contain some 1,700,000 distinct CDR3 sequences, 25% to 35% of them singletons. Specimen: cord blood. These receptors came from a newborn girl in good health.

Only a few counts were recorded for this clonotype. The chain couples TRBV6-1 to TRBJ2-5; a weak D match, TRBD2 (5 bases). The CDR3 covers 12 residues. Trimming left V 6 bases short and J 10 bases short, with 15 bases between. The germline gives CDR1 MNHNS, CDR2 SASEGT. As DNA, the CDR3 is TGTGCCAGCAGCCGACTCCCTGAGGGCCAGTACTTC. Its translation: CASSRLPEGQYF.

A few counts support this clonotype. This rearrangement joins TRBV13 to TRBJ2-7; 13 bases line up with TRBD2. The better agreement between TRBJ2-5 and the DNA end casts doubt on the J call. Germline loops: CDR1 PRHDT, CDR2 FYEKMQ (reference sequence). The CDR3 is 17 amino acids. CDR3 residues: CASSPRLAGGLRETQYF. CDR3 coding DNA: TGTGCCAGCAGCCCCCGACTAGCGGGGGGCCTTCGGGAGACCCAGTACTTC.

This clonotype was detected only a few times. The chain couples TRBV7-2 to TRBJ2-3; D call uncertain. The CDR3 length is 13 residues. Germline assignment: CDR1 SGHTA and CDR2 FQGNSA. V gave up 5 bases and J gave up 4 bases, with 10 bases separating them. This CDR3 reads CASSGGRPDTQYF. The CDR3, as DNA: TGTGCCAGCAGCGGCGGACGGCCAGATACGCAGTATTTT. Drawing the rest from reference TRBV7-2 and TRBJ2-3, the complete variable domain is GAGVSQSPSNKVTEKGKDVELRCDPISGHTALYWYRQSLGQGLEFLIYFQGNSAPDKSGLPSDRFSAERTGGSVSTLTIQRTQQEDSAVYLCASSGGRPDTQYFGPGTRLTVL.

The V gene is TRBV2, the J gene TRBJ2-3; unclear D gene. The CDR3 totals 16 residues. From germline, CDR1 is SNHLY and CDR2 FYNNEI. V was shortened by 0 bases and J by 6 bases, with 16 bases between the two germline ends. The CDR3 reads CASSEALAVYGDTQYF. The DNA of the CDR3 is TGTGCCAGCAGTGAAGCGCTCGCCGTCTATGGTGATACGCAGTATTTT. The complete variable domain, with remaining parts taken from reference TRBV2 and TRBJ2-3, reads EPEVTQTPSHQVTQMGQEVILRCVPISNHLYFYWYRQILGQKVEFLVSFYNNEISEKSEIFDDQFSVERPDGSNFTLKIRSTKLEDSAMYFCASSEALAVYGDTQYFGPGTRLTVL.

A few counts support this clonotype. CDR3 residues: CASSVDIWREQFF. The CDR3 bases are TGTGCCAGCAGCGTAGATATTTGGCGAGAGCAGTTCTTC. The chain has TRBV9 and TRBJ2-1; no definite D call. This CDR3 comprises 13 residues. Germline V gene data show CDR1 as SGDLS and CDR2 as YYNGEE. Between the trimmed V and J ends, which lost 0 bases and 10 bases, there was a span of 11 bases. Together with reference TRBV9 and TRBJ2-1, the CDR3 gives the full variable domain: DSGVTQTPKHLITATGQRVTLRCSPRSGDLSVYWYQQSLDQGLQFLIQYYNGEERAKGNILERFSAQQFPDLHSELNLSSLELGDSALYFCASSVDIWREQFFGPGTRLTVL.

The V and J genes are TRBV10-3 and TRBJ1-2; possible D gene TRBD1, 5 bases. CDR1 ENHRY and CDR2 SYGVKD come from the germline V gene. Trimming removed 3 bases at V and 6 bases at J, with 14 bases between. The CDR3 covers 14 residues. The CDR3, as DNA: TGTGCCATCAGTGAATCGTCGGGGGACGATGGCTACACCTTC. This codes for CAISESSGDDGYTF.

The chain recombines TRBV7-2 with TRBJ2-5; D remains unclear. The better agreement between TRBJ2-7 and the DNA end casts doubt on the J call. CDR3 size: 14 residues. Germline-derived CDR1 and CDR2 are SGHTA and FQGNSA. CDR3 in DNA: TGTGCCAGCAGCTTACCCGGACGGGCCTACGAGCAGTACTTC. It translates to CASSLPGRAYEQYF.

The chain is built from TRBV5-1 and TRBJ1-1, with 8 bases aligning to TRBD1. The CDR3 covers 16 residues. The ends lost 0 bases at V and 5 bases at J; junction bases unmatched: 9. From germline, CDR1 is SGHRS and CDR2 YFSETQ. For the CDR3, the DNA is TGCGCCAGCAGCTTGGGCACAGGGGGAGGGTGGACTGAAGCTTTCTTT. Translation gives CASSLGTGGGWTEAFF.

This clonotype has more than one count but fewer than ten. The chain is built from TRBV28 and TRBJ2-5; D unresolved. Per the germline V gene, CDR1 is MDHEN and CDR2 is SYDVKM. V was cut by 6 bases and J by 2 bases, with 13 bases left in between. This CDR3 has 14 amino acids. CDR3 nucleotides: TGTGCCAGCAGCTCACTCGGCGATCAAGAGACCCAGTACTTC. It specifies CASSSLGDQETQYF.

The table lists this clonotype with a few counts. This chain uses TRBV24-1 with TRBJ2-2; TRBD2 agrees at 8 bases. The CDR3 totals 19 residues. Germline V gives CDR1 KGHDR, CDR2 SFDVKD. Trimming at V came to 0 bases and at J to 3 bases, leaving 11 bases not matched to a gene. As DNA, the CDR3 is TGTGCCACCAGTGATTTGCATGGCATAGCGGGACATGACACCGGGGAGCTGTTTTTT. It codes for CATSDLHGIAGHDTGELFF.

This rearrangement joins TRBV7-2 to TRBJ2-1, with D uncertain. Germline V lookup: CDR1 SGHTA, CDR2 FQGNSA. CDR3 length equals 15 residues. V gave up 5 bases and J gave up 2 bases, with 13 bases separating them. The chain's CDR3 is CASSLSVSTYNEQFF. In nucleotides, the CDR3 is TGTGCCAGCAGCCTCAGCGTGAGTACCTACAATGAGCAGTTCTTC.

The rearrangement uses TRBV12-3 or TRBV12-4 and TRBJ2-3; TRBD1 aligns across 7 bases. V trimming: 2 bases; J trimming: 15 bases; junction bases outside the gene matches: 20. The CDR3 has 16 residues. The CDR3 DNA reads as TGTGCCAGCAGTTTATTCCCTAGAGGGGGCACAGATACGGAATATTTT. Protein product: CASSLFPRGGTDTEYF.

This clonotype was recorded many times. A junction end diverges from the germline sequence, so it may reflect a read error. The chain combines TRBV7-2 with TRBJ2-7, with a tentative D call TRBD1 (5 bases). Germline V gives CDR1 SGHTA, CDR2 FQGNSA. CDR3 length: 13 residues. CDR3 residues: CASSLGVRYEQYF. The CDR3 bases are TGTGCCAGCAGTTTAGGGGTCCGCTACGAGCAGTACTTC.

The CDR3 loop reads CSAMDRTFNQPQHF. The CDR3, as DNA: TGCAGTGCGATGGACAGGACCTTCAATCAGCCCCAGCATTTT. This chain joins TRBV20-1 and TRBJ1-5; 7 positions match TRBD1. With V trimmed by 6 bases and J by 3 bases, 8 bases remained unmatched. Germline V gene sequence: CDR1 DFQATT, CDR2 SNEGSKA (reference sequence). The CDR3 is 14 residues long.

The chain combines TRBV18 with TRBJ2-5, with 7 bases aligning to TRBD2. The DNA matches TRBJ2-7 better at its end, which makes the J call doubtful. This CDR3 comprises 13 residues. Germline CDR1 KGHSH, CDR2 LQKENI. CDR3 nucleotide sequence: TGTGCCAGCTCACCGGGCAGGGAGGGCGAGCAGTACTTC. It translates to CASSPGREGEQYF.

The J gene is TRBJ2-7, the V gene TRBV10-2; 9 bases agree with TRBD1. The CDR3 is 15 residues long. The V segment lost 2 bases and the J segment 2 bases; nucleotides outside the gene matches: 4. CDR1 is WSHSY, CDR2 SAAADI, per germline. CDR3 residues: CASSEPGTGTYEQYF. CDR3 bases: TGCGCCAGCAGTGAGCCGGGGACAGGGACCTACGAGCAGTACTTC.

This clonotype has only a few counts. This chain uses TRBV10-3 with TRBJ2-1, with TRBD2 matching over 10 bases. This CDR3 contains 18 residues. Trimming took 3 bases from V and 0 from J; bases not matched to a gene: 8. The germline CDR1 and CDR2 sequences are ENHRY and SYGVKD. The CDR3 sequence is CAISDQRGGQVSYNEQFF. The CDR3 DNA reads TGTGCCATCAGTGATCAGCGGGGGGGCCAAGTCTCCTACAATGAGCAGTTCTTC.

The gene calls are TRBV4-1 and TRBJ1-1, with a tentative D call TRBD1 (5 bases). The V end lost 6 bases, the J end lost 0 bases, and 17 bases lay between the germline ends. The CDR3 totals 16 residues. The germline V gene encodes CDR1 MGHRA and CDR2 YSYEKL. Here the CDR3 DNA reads TGCGCCAGCAGTCAAACCAGGACGGGGGTGAACACTGAAGCTTTCTTT. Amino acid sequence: CASSQTRTGVNTEAFF.

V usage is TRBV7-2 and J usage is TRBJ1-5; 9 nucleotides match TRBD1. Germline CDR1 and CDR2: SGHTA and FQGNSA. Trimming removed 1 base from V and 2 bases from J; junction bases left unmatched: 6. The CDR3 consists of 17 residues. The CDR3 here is CASSLERDRARNQPQHF. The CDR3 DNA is TGTGCCAGCAGCTTAGAAAGGGACAGGGCACGCAATCAGCCCCAGCATTTT.

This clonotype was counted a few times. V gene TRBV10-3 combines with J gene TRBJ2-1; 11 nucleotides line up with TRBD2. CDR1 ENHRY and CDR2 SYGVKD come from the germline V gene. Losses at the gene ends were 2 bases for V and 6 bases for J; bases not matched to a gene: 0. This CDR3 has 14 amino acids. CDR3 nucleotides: TGTGCCATCAGTGAGACTAGCGGGAGCAATGAGCAGTTCTTC. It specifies CAISETSGSNEQFF.